This TCR beta chain was sequenced during a study of T cell responses to AZD1222 COVID-19 vaccine. General study points: Regions 160-218 and 743-854 held dominance among vaccine-associated CD4 TCRs, which spanned spike. With two AZD1222 doses given, Spike-specific TCR breadth and depth both rose.

Measured with immunoSEQ multiplex PCR; TCRdb has only the in-frame clones, and not every one. The sample holds about 200,000 clones; roughly nine tenths are singletons and the top ten take approximately 4%. Comment on this clone: What it binds is not known.

The sample consisted of peripheral blood, taken 28 days after the second dose of the MenACWY control vaccine. The clonotype originates from an adult who received the MenACWY meningococcal vaccine as a control.

The DNA of the CDR3 is TGTGCCAGCTCACCACGGGGCGCAGGGGGAGGCAATCAGCCCCAGCATTTT. Translating gives CASSPRGAGGGNQPQHF. V gene TRBV18 combines with J gene TRBJ1-5; TRBD1 matches 7 bases. The V gene's germline CDR1 is KGHSH and CDR2 LQKENI. J lost 2 bases, V lost 1 base, and 8 bases had no gene match. This CDR3 is 17 amino acids long.